Detailed here is one T cell receptor beta chain. The antigen remains unidentified. The data originate from a study of blood T cells in healthy people across ages. Together with a sample-barcoded 5' primer, a J-beta primer mix was included in a second PCR lasting roughly 6 to 12 cycles. The template-switch adaptor, which had 12 random nucleotides, put a tag on each cDNA molecule. TCRdb re-analysed the 5' RACE reads in MiXCR, keeping a single row per CDR3 protein. The sample yields roughly 730,000 distinct CDR3 sequences, 45% to 70% seen once. The CDR3 sequence is 14 residues long. Germline CDR1 MNHNS, CDR2 SASEGT. V was pared by 11 bases and J by 7 bases, with 21 bases between. Study-wide results and caveats: Roughly linear declines in TCR beta diversity per million T cells occurred with age. Higher naive T cell percentage went strongly together with higher TCR beta diversity.

Researchers report isolating at least 6 million PBMCs per sample. The source material was blood. The chain is built from TRBV6-1 and TRBJ2-1; D might be TRBD1 or TRBD2, each matching 5 bases. The receptor's source is a man aged 40-55 years in good health. CDR3 protein: CAGPPPGLANEQFF. DNA for the CDR3: TGTGCCGGTCCGCCCCCGGGGCTGGCAAATGAGCAGTTCTTC.